The clone carrying this T cell receptor beta chain has a handful of counts. Its antigen is still unknown. The CDR3 is 16 amino acids. Germline V gives CDR1 KGHSH, CDR2 LQKENI. Trimming removed 3 bases from V and 7 bases from J, with 19 bases in between. The data originate from a study of beta chain features in type 1 diabetes. Across the study: Patients did not differ from healthy donors in age, gender or cell yield. Study results and caveats: Patients showed naive, central memory and Treg TCRB repertoires that appeared more similar than those of healthy donors. Individuals with type 1 diabetes displayed fewer insertions and more deletions at VDJ junctions. All four CD4+ subsets from Type 1 diabetes patients carried moderately but significantly shorter TCRB CDR3s.

Of the isolated RNA, all was reverse transcribed, and so the sequenced material was expressed TCRB transcripts. Generated by immunoSEQ multiplex PCR, the TCRdb table keeps only in-frame clones and is missing some. The data contain over 650,000 clones, roughly an eighth of them singletons. This chain joins TRBV18 and TRBJ2-1, with D maybe TRBD1 (6 bases). This TCR was sampled from a man between 18 and 35 years old with type 1 diabetes. The sample was naive CD4+ T cells from blood. The CDR3 coding sequence is TGTGCCAGCTCACCTGAACAGGGACCCCTTACAAATGAGCAGTTCTTC. As protein: CASSPEQGPLTNEQFF. Full variable domain (outside the CDR3, taken from reference TRBV18 and TRBJ2-1): NAGVMQNPRHLVRRRGQEARLRCSPMKGHSHVYWYRQLPEEGLKFMVYLQKENIIDESGMPKERFSAEFPKEGPSILRIQQVVRGDSAAYFCASSPEQGPLTNEQFFGPGTRLTVL.